This TCR beta chain was sequenced in a study of glioma-infiltrating T cells. The iRepertoire nested amplicon-rescue multiplex PCR amplified TCR alpha and beta CDR3s from RNA. TCRdb re-called the multiplex PCR reads with MiXCR, one entry per CDR3 protein. This table holds fewer than 500,000 distinct CDR3 sequences, roughly two fifths found once. Study outcomes and limitations: Signature shared blood CDR3 motifs were enriched in low-divergence and depleted in high-divergence patients. CDR3 overlap between tissue and blood was very small.

On this clonotype: The antigen remains unidentified.

The germline V and J ends were trimmed by 5 bases and 1 base, with 18 bases remaining between them. CDR3 length: 16 amino acids. Per germline, CDR1 MDHEN and CDR2 SYDVKM. The sequencing sample was made of glioma tissue, nonneoplastic brain tissue, or PBMCs (not recorded which). The chain combines TRBV28 with TRBJ2-7; D may correspond to TRBD1 or TRBD2 (5 bases each). The receptor's source is a human donor with low-grade glioma or glioblastoma, undergoing nonglioma brain surgery, or in good health (not recorded which). In nucleotides, the CDR3 is TGTGCCAGCAGTCCATTCTCCGGGACCGTATCCTACGAGCAGTACTTC. It is translated as CASSPFSGTVSYEQYF.